In its sample, the clone carrying this TCR beta chain was seen a few times. Its target is unknown. CDR1 LNHNV and CDR2 YYDKDF come from the germline V gene (reference sequence). The CDR3 spans 16 residues. V was pared by 5 bases and J by 0 bases, with 11 bases between. Scientists made TCR beta libraries using quantitative 5'-RACE with molecular barcodes. TCRdb reprocessed the 5' RACE reads via MiXCR and lists one record per CDR3 protein. The sample yields around 770,000 distinct CDR3 sequences, around 17% seen once. The source of the sample is a study of CD8 T cells in ankylosing spondylitis. Study outcomes and limitations: Significantly higher representation of disease-linked clones was reported for matched ankylosing spondylitis synovial fluid. Characteristic, it appeared, of ankylosing spondylitis blood was a TCR beta motif of several highly homologous variants.

This rearrangement joins TRBV15 to TRBJ1-6; D is unresolved. What was sequenced was blood, either unsorted or a sorted T cell fraction (not recorded which). This clonotype was sampled from a male donor with ankylosing spondylitis. CDR3 DNA: TGTGCCACCAGCTTAAGACCCAGCTCCTATAATTCACCCCTCCACTTT. Translation gives CATSLRPSSYNSPLHF.